This T cell receptor (beta chain) was recovered during a study of shared clonotypes between healthy human individuals. Across the whole study: CD4 naive and memory got three plates each, CD8 naive two, CD8 memory one.

In the case of this clone: Its target is not known.

Sequencing was performed with immunoSEQ multiplex PCR; in TCRdb, only in-frame clones are kept and a portion is missing. The data show approximately 940,000 clones, around 80% seen once. General study results and limits: Clonotypes shared by all four sorted-subset donors had higher generation probabilities than non-shared clonotypes.

Germline CDR1 and CDR2: WNHNN and SYGVQD (reference sequence). CDR3 length equals 15 residues. V shed 3 bases and J shed 3 bases, with 12 bases lying between them. There were no recent acute infections or vaccinations among the donors, who were healthy HIV-negative adults. This chain joins TRBV10-1 and TRBJ2-4; the D call may be TRBD1 or TRBD2 (5 bases each). This clonotype originated in a man aged 18 to 30 in good health. What was sequenced was memory CD4+ T cells sorted from blood. Subset noted: CD45RA-negative fraction. CDR3 region: CASSEEGLGKNIQYF. The DNA for the CDR3 is TGCGCCAGCAGTGAAGAGGGGTTAGGCAAAAACATTCAGTACTTC.